The source of this T cell receptor beta chain is a study of shared clonotypes between healthy human individuals. Across the study: Donors consisted of two women and three men between 18 and 49.

Study-wide results and limits: Relative to memory subsets, naive subsets generally showed larger estimated richness.

Sorted-subset replicate PCRs used roughly 210 ng of genomic DNA. This amount corresponded to some 32,000 T cell genomes. The method was immunoSEQ multiplex PCR; TCRdb's version includes in-frame clones alone and lacks a portion of them. The data hold just over 2,000,000 clones, with about 95% observed a single time. Positive CCR7 selection of CD45RO-negative cells yielded the naive CD8 cells, and terminally differentiated effector memory CD45RA+ cells were excluded. Trimming removed 1 base at V and 3 bases at J, with 16 bases between. Germline CDR1 SNHLY, CDR2 FYNNEI. This CDR3 comprises 16 residues. Note on this clone: The antigen remains undetermined.

This chain uses TRBV2 with TRBJ2-7, with TRBD2 as a possible D gene (5 bases). The sequence was collected from a man between 18 and 35 years old in good health. The material sequenced was naive CD8+ T cells sorted from blood. DNA of the CDR3: TGTGCCAGCAGTGAAGGTCTAAACTTGGCGGGCTACGAGCAGTACTTC. It is translated as CASSEGLNLAGYEQYF.